A single sample is the source of the 27 T cell receptor beta chains below, sequenced in a study of response to subunit inactivated influenza vaccine. A single record per CDR3 protein comes from TCRdb applying MiXCR to the RT-PCR reads. The sample lists hundreds of thousands of distinct CDR3 sequences, around 20% occurring once. The source material was PBMCs from blood, sampled approximately 20 months after vaccination. The source is a man aged 50 to 69 who received an inactivated influenza vaccine.

There are a few counts of this clonotype. The genes are TRBV20-1 and TRBJ1-2; 7 bases map to TRBD1. Germline-derived CDR1 and CDR2 are DFQATT and SNEGSKA (reference sequence). CDR3 size: 13 residues. V dropped 1 base and J dropped 7; count of bases not matched to a gene: 6. The CDR3 reads CSARVGGGRGYTF. CDR3 coding DNA: TGCAGTGCTAGAGTTGGAGGGGGCCGTGGCTACACCTTC.

This clonotype was counted many times. The CDR3 coding sequence is TGCAGTGCTATCCGACAGAATCAGCCCCAGCATTTT. Translating it yields CSAIRQNQPQHF. The chain uses TRBV20-1 and TRBJ1-5; D may be TRBD1 (5 bases). This CDR3 has 12 residues. Germline-derived CDR1 and CDR2 are DFQATT and SNEGSKA (reference sequence). V was trimmed by 4 bases and J by 4 bases, leaving 8 bases between them.

The genes are TRBV7-2 and TRBJ2-1, with a weak D call TRBD2 (5 bases). Trimming removed 3 bases at V and 4 bases at J, with 7 bases between. Looked up from germline, CDR1 is SGHTA and CDR2 is FQGNSA. The CDR3 is made up of 13 amino acids. The CDR3 sequence is CASSLWEYNEQFF. CDR3 DNA: TGTGCCAGCAGCTTGTGGGAGTACAATGAGCAGTTCTTC.

This clonotype occurred a few times. V is TRBV7-9 and J is TRBJ1-4, with 7 positions matching TRBD1. Germline CDR1 SEHNR, CDR2 FQNEAQ (reference sequence). J gave up 8 bases and V 4 bases, and 10 bases lay outside the gene matches. The CDR3 has 15 residues. CDR3 sequence reads: CASSSGQVGAEKLFF. For the CDR3, the DNA is TGTGCCAGCAGCTCAGGACAGGTGGGAGCAGAAAAACTGTTTTTT.

The V and J genes are TRBV2 and TRBJ1-6, with 9 positions matching TRBD1. The CDR3 is 15 amino acids. Germline V gene sequence: CDR1 SNHLY, CDR2 FYNNEI. V was pared by 4 bases and J by 10 bases, with 8 bases of the junction left unmatched. The CDR3 sequence: CASSVRRQGGSPLHF. Written as DNA, the CDR3 is TGTGCCAGCAGTGTGCGGCGACAGGGGGGCTCACCCCTCCACTTT.

The chain links TRBV2 to TRBJ1-3; D not resolved. This CDR3 is 12 amino acids long. Germline V CDR1 and CDR2: SNHLY, FYNNEI. V lost 4 bases, J lost 4 bases, and 5 bases lay in between. CDR3 nucleotide sequence: TGTGCCAGCAGTGGGCCGGGAAACACCATATATTTT. Protein sequence: CASSGPGNTIYF.

The chain uses TRBV18 and TRBJ1-6; 12 bases line up with TRBD1. V lost 4 bases to trimming and J lost 8 bases; unmatched junction nucleotides: 9. Germline V gene lookup returns CDR1 KGHSH and CDR2 LQKENI. The CDR3 has 17 residues. The CDR3: CASSQGDRGQFDSPLHF. CDR3 coding DNA: TGTGCCAGCTCACAAGGGGACAGGGGGCAATTCGATTCACCCCTCCACTTT.

This clonotype was seen more than once but under ten times. The chain carries TRBV20-1 and TRBJ1-6; 10 positions match TRBD1. Germline V CDR1 and CDR2: DFQATT, SNEGSKA (reference sequence). J was trimmed by 1 base and V by 0 bases; bases with no gene match: 6. This CDR3 spans 18 amino acids. The CDR3 nucleotides read TGCAGTGCTAGAGATCAAGGGACAGGGGTTTCCTATAATTCACCCCTCCACTTT. It encodes CSARDQGTGVSYNSPLHF.

This CDR3 is CASSSRLAGDTDTQYF. CDR3 in DNA: TGTGCCAGCAGTTCTCGACTAGCGGGAGACACAGATACGCAGTATTTT. V and J are TRBV6-5 and TRBJ2-3; 12 bases map to TRBD2. CDR1 is MNHEY and CDR2 is SVGAGI in the germline V gene. J lost 2 bases, V lost 4 bases, and 4 bases had no gene match. This CDR3 spans 16 amino acids.

This clonotype was found a few times. The chain recombines TRBV4-1 with TRBJ2-6, with no clear D. The CDR3 length is 16 residues. The V end lost 1 base, the J end lost 0 bases, and 7 bases lay between the germline ends. CDR1 and CDR2 from the germline V gene are MGHRA and YSYEKL. The CDR3 DNA reads as TGCGCCAGCAGCCAAGTCAGGAGCTCTGGGGCCAACGTCCTGACTTTC. It specifies CASSQVRSSGANVLTF.

The sample holds a few counts of this clonotype. The J gene is TRBJ2-7, the V gene TRBV5-5; 7 nucleotides match TRBD2. This CDR3 is 14 amino acids long. Looked up from germline, CDR1 is SGHKS and CDR2 is YYEKEE (reference sequence). V lost 4 bases, J lost 8 bases, and 12 bases stayed unmatched. CDR3 amino acids: CASSTGGGESKQYF. The CDR3 nucleotides are TGTGCCAGCAGCACGGGAGGCGGGGAGTCTAAGCAGTACTTC.

The genes are TRBV20-1 and TRBJ1-2; the D gene is possibly TRBD1 (6 bases). Deletions cut 3 bases from V and 4 bases from J, with 12 bases between. Germline CDR1 reads DFQATT; CDR2 reads SNEGSKA (reference sequence). The CDR3 is made up of 13 amino acids. The CDR3 here is CSARDSRSYGYTF. The DNA of the CDR3 is TGCAGTGCTAGGGACAGCCGCAGCTATGGCTACACCTTC.

This clonotype was recorded at least ten times. The chain carries TRBV7-9 and TRBJ1-2, with D hard to call. The CDR3 covers 10 residues. The germline V gene encodes CDR1 SEHNR and CDR2 FQNEAQ (reference sequence). Trimming took off 6 bases at V and 5 bases at J, with 4 bases between the two ends. Written as DNA, the CDR3 is TGTGCCAGCAGTCCTTATGGCTACACCTTC. This gives the protein CASSPYGYTF.

By its share, this clonotype is medium-sized. V and J are TRBV20-1 and TRBJ1-4, with a tentative D call TRBD1 (5 bases). The CDR3 extends over 15 amino acids. V lost 0 bases to trimming and J lost 8 bases, with 16 bases between them. The germline CDR1 and CDR2 sequences are DFQATT and SNEGSKA (reference sequence). The CDR3 protein is CSARDGQGLREKLFF. The CDR3 coding sequence is TGCAGTGCTAGAGATGGTCAGGGTCTCCGGGAAAAACTGTTTTTT.

J is TRBJ1-2 and V is TRBV28; no clear D gene. The CDR3 loop spans 14 amino acids. V lost 6 bases and J lost 4, with 15 bases in between. The germline CDR1 and CDR2 sequences are MDHEN and SYDVKM. The CDR3: CASSLGPGPYGYTF. The CDR3 bases are TGTGCCAGCAGCCTAGGCCCGGGCCCCTATGGCTACACCTTC.

This clonotype was seen ten or more times. The CDR3 DNA reads TGCGCCAGCAGCCAGGTCGGGGCCGAAGCTTTCTTT. Translated, it gives CASSQVGAEAFF. The rearrangement links TRBV5-1 to TRBJ1-1; a weak D match, TRBD1 (5 bases). The CDR3 is 12 amino acids. CDR1 is SGHRS and CDR2 is YFSETQ in the germline V gene. V was clipped by 4 bases and J by 8 bases, with 12 bases between them.

The rearrangement joins TRBV4-3 to TRBJ2-3, with unresolved D. Trimming removed 1 base at V and 3 bases at J, with 20 bases between. The CDR3 contains 18 residues. Germline V gene lookup returns CDR1 LGHNA and CDR2 YSLEER. The CDR3 bases are TGCGCCAGCAGCCAAGGGCCACTCGCGCAAAAGGGAACAGATACGCAGTATTTT. Translated, it gives CASSQGPLAQKGTDTQYF.

The J gene is TRBJ1-6, the V gene TRBV20-1; 8 positions agree with TRBD1. The V gene's germline CDR1 is DFQATT and CDR2 SNEGSKA (reference sequence). Trimming at V came to 1 base and at J to 7 bases, leaving 0 bases not matched to a gene. The CDR3 is 13 amino acids. The chain's CDR3 is CSARAGGNSPLHF. The CDR3, as DNA: TGCAGTGCTAGAGCAGGGGGCAATTCACCCCTCCACTTT.

The chain uses TRBV5-5 and TRBJ1-5; no reliable D call. The germline V gene has CDR1 SGHKS and CDR2 YYEKEE (reference sequence). Trimming left V 4 bases short and J 2 bases short, with 13 bases between. This CDR3 has 15 amino acids. CDR3 coding DNA: TGTGCCAGCAGCGGAGCTGGGGTAGGCAATCAGCCCCAGCATTTT. It encodes CASSGAGVGNQPQHF.

The chain joins TRBV6-6 to TRBJ2-5; 7 bases are shared with TRBD1. Looked up from germline, CDR1 is MNHNY and CDR2 is SVGAGI (reference sequence). The CDR3 has 12 amino acids. With V trimmed by 6 bases and J by 7 bases, 5 bases remained unmatched. This CDR3 is CASSRTGVTQYF. The CDR3 bases are TGTGCCAGCAGCCGAACAGGGGTGACCCAGTACTTC.

The chain uses TRBV5-6 and TRBJ1-1; D is perhaps TRBD1 (5 bases). V was shortened by 1 base and J by 4 bases, with 14 bases between the two germline ends. The germline V gene encodes CDR1 SGHDT and CDR2 YYEEEE. The CDR3 spans 15 residues. The CDR3 sequence is CASSLQLGRLTEAFF. The CDR3 DNA sequence: TGTGCCAGCAGCTTGCAACTGGGACGCCTCACTGAAGCTTTCTTT.

The genes are TRBV9 and TRBJ1-2; D is uncertain. The length of the CDR3 is 14 residues. Trimming left V 0 bases short and J 6 bases short, with 12 bases between. CDR1 SGDLS and CDR2 YYNGEE come from the germline V gene. The DNA of the CDR3 is TGTGCCAGCAGCGTAGGGGTAGGGCGGAATGGCTACACCTTC. Translated: CASSVGVGRNGYTF.

CDR3 nucleotides: TGTGCCAGCAGTTTTCGACAAGAGGGTCAGCCCCAGCATTTT. Encoded protein: CASSFRQEGQPQHF. The J gene is TRBJ1-5, the V gene TRBV12-3 or TRBV12-4; D is uncertain. This CDR3 comprises 14 residues. Deletions cut 3 bases from V and 6 bases from J, with 12 bases between.

This clonotype was detected many times. The V call is TRBV12-3 or TRBV12-4, the J call TRBJ2-3, with 11 bases that match TRBD1. V gave up 6 bases and J gave up 7 bases; unmatched junction bases: 6. The CDR3 contains 14 residues. The CDR3 loop reads CASSIGQGAYTQYF. CDR3 DNA sequence: TGTGCCAGCAGCATCGGACAGGGGGCTTATACGCAGTATTTT.

This clonotype was recorded many times. The chain carries TRBV3-1 and TRBJ1-1; D not resolved. Per the germline V gene, CDR1 is LGHDT and CDR2 is YNNKEL (reference sequence). There are 17 residues in the CDR3. V lost 4 bases to trimming and J lost 6 bases, with 24 bases between them. This chain's CDR3 is CASSPTGTTRGRAEAFF. CDR3 bases: TGTGCCAGCAGCCCGACCGGCACAACCCGAGGGAGGGCTGAAGCTTTCTTT.

This clonotype was picked up many times. This chain uses TRBV27 with TRBJ1-6, with 8 bases fitting TRBD1. The junction had 6 bases not matched to a gene; V was cut back by 5 bases and J by 6 bases. This CDR3 has 15 residues. Germline CDR1 MNHEY, CDR2 SMNVEV (reference sequence). The CDR3 protein is CASSTRGRSNSPLHF. CDR3 in DNA: TGTGCCAGCAGTACCAGGGGGCGCAGTAATTCACCCCTCCACTTT.

At least ten counts were recorded for this clonotype. The V call is TRBV2, the J call TRBJ2-4; 7 nucleotides align to TRBD1. J gave up 1 base and V 1 base, and 4 bases lay outside the gene matches. The CDR3 length is 16 residues. The germline gives CDR1 SNHLY, CDR2 FYNNEI. CDR3 sequence reads: CASSEEGARAKNIQYF. DNA for the CDR3: TGTGCCAGCAGTGAAGAGGGGGCGCGGGCCAAAAACATTCAGTACTTC.